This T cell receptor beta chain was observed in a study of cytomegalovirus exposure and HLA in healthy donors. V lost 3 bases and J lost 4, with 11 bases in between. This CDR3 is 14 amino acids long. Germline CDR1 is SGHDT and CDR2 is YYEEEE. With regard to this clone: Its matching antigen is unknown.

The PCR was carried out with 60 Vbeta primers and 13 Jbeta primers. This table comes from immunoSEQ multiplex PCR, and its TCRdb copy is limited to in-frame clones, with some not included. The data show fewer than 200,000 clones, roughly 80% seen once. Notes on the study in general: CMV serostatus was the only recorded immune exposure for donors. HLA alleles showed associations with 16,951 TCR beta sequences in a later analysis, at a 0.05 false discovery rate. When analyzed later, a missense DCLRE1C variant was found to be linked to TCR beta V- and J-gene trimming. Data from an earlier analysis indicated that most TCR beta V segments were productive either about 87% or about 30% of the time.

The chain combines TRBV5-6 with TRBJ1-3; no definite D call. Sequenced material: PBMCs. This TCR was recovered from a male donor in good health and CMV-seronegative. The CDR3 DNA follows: TGTGCCAGCAGCTCTCCGGGGTACGGAAACACCATATATTTT. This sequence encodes CASSSPGYGNTIYF. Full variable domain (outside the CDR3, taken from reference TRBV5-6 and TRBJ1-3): DAGVTQSPTHLIKTRGQQVTLRCSPKSGHDTVSWYQQALGQGPQFIFQYYEEEERQRGNFPDRFSGHQFPNYSSELNVNALLLGDSALYLCASSSPGYGNTIYFGEGSWLTVV.